One sample yielded the 8 T cell receptor beta chains listed below, sequenced in a study of blood T cell repertoires in COVID-19. The table came from immunoSEQ multiplex PCR; TCRdb's copy has only in-frame clones and leaves some out. The table includes over 300,000 clones, approximately 84% detected once. Source material: PBMCs or T cells enriched from blood (not recorded which). The receptor set was obtained from a woman between 18 and 29 years old who had recovered from COVID-19.

This clone was counted only a few times. The V and J genes are TRBV7-2 and TRBJ1-2, with D possibly matching TRBD1 (5 bases). Germline CDR1 reads SGHTA; CDR2 reads FQGNSA. The CDR3 spans 13 residues. With 8 bases removed from V and 4 bases from J, the gap between germline ends came to 14 bases. The CDR3 reads CASDKTDPYGYTF. As DNA, the CDR3 is TGTGCCAGCGACAAGACAGACCCCTATGGCTACACCTTC.

The chain employs TRBV28 and TRBJ1-5, with a weak D call TRBD1 (5 bases). The length of the CDR3 is 15 residues. Germline-derived CDR1 and CDR2 are MDHEN and SYDVKM. V gave up 7 bases and J gave up 7 bases, with 20 bases separating them. The CDR3 sequence: CASTTGGRVRQPQHF. The CDR3 nucleotides are TGTGCCAGCACCACCGGGGGACGGGTTCGGCAGCCCCAGCATTTT.

This clone appeared once. The chain links TRBV21-1 to TRBJ2-7; the D call of TRBD2 is as the table states it, not checked on the DNA. TRBV21-1 is assigned pseudogene status. The CDR3 is 15 amino acids. The CDR3 region is CASSKEIARTYEQYF. The CDR3 bases are TGTGCCAGCAGCAAAGAAATCGCTAGAACCTACGAGCAGTACTTC.

The genes are TRBV4-1 and TRBJ1-6, with 9 nucleotides matching TRBD1. The ends lost 2 bases at V and 1 base at J; junction bases unmatched: 9. CDR1 and CDR2 (germline): MGHRA, YSYEKL. The CDR3 is 19 amino acids. The CDR3 DNA sequence: TGCGCCAGCAGCCAACCTAAACGTGGGACAGGGTCCTATAATTCACCCCTCCACTTT. Protein product: CASSQPKRGTGSYNSPLHF.

This clone was seen just once. The chain uses TRBV3-1 (or the pseudogene TRBV3-2) and TRBJ2-3, with TRBD2 as a possible D gene (5 bases). The CDR3 is 15 amino acids. CDR1 and CDR2 from the germline V gene are LGHDT and YNNKEL (reference sequence). V was shortened by 4 bases and J by 2 bases, with 13 bases between the two germline ends. The DNA of the CDR3 is TGTGCCAGCAGCCCCCTAGCCTCGAACACAGATACGCAGTATTTT. Protein sequence: CASSPLASNTDTQYF.

The DNA of the CDR3 is TGTGCCAGCAGCTTTCGGTTAGCCTCTAGCTCCAATGAGCAGTTCTTC. Amino acids: CASSFRLASSSNEQFF. The chain couples TRBV5-8 to TRBJ2-1, with D possibly being TRBD2 (5 bases). Germline values: CDR1 SGHTS, CDR2 YDEGEE. The length of the CDR3 is 16 residues. V lost 2 bases and J 6 bases, leaving 18 bases between the germline ends.

The chain has TRBV4-1 and TRBJ2-5; D remains ambiguous. CDR1 MGHRA and CDR2 YSYEKL come from the germline V gene. The CDR3 has 13 residues. Trimming left V 4 bases short and J 5 bases short, with 11 bases between. CDR3 DNA sequence: TGCGCCAGCAGCCTTAGTGTGCCGGAGACCCAGTACTTC. Amino acids: CASSLSVPETQYF.

The chain is built from TRBV2 and TRBJ1-2; 12 bases map to TRBD1. Germline lookup yields CDR1 SNHLY and CDR2 FYNNEI. The CDR3 is 15 amino acids. V lost 6 bases, J lost 8 bases, and 10 bases stayed unmatched. The CDR3 sequence is CASSVPGQGALGYTF. CDR3 nucleotides: TGTGCCAGCAGCGTACCGGGACAGGGGGCATTAGGCTACACCTTC.